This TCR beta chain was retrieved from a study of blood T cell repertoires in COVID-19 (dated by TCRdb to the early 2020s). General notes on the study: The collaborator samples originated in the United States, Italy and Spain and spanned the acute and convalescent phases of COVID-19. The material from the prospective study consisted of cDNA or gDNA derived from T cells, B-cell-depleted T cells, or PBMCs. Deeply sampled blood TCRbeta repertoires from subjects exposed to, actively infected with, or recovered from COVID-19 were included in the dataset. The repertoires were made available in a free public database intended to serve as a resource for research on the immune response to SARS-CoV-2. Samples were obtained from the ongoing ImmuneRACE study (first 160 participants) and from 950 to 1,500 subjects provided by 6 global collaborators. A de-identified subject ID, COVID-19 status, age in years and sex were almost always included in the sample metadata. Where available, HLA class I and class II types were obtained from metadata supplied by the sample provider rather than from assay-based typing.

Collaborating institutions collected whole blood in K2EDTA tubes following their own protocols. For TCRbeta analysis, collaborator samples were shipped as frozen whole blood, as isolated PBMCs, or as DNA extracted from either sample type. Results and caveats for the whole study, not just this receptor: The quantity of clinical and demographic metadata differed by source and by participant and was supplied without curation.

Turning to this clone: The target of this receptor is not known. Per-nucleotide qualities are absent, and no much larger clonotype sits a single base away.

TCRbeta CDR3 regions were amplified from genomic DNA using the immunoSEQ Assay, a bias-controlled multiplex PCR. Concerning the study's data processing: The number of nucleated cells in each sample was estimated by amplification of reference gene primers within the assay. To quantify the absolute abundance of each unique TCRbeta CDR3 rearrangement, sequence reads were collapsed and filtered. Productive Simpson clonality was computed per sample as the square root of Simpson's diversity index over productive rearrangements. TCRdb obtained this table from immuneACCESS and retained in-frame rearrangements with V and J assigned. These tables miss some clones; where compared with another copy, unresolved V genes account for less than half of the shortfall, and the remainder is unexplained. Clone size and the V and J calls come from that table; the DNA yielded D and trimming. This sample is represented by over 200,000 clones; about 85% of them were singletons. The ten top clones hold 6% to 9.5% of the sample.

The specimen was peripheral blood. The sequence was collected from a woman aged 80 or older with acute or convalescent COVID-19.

The CDR3 is CASSFGTSGYQETQYF. The DNA sequence is TGTGCCAGCAGTTTCGGGACTAGCGGGTACCAAGAGACCCAGTACTTC. Recombination linked TRBV6-6 to TRBJ2-5, with 12 middle bases fitting TRBD2. The germline V gene encodes CDR1 MNHNY and CDR2 SVGAGI (reference sequence). Trimmed from V: 4 bases; trimmed from J: 0 bases; junction bases lacking a gene match: 3. The CDR3 measures 16 amino acids from cysteine to phenylalanine. The kept DNA is CDR3 alone, 48 bases in frame from the first base.